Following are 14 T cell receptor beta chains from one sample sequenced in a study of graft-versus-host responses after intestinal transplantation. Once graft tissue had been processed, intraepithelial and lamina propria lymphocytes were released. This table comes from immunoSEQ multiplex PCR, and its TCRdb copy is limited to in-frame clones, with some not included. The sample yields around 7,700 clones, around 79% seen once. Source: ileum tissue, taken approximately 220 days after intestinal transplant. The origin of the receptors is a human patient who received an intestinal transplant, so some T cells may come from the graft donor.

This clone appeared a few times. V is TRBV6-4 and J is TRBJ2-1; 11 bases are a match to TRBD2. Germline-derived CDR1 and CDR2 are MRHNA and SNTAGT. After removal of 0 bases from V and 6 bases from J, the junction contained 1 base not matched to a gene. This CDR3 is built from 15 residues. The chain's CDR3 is CASSDSSGGANEQFF. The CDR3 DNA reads TGTGCCAGCAGTGACTCTAGCGGGGGGGCCAATGAGCAGTTCTTC.

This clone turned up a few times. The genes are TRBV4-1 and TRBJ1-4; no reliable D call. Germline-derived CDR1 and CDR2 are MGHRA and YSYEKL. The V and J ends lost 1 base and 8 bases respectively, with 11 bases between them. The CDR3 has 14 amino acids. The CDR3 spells CASSQVWEWEKLFF. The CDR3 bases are TGCGCCAGCAGCCAAGTTTGGGAGTGGGAAAAACTGTTTTTT.

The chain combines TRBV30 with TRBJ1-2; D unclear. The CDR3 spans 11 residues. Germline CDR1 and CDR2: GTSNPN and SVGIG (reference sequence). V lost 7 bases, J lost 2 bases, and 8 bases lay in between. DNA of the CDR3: TGTGCCTTCGACGGGAACTATGGCTACACCTTC. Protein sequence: CAFDGNYGYTF.

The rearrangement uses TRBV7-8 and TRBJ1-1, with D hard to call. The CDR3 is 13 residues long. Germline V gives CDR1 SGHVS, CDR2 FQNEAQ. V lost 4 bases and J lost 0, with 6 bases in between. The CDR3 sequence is CASSYYMNTEAFF. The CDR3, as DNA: TGTGCCAGCAGCTACTACATGAACACTGAAGCTTTCTTT.

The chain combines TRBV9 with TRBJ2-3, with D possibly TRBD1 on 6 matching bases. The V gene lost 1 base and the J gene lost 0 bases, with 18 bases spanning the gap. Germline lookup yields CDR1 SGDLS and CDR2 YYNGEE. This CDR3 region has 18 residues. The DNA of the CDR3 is TGTGCCAGCAGCGTACCAGAGAATGCAGGGGAAAGCACAGATACGCAGTATTTT. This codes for CASSVPENAGESTDTQYF.

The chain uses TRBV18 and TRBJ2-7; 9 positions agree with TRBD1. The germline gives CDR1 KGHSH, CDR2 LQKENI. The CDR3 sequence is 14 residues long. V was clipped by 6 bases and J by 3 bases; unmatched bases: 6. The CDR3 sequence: CASSPDRGNYEQYF. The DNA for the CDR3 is TGTGCCAGCTCGCCGGACAGGGGAAACTACGAGCAGTACTTC. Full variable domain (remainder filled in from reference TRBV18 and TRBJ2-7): NAGVMQNPRHLVRRRGQEARLRCSPMKGHSHVYWYRQLPEEGLKFMVYLQKENIIDESGMPKERFSAEFPKEGPSILRIQQVVRGDSAAYFCASSPDRGNYEQYFGPGTRLTVT.

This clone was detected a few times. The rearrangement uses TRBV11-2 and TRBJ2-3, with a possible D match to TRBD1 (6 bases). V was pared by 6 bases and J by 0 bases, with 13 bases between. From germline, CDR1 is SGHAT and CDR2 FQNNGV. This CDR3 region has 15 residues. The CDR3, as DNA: TGTGCCAGCAGTTTCAGGGGCGTTAGCACAGATACGCAGTATTTT. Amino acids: CASSFRGVSTDTQYF.

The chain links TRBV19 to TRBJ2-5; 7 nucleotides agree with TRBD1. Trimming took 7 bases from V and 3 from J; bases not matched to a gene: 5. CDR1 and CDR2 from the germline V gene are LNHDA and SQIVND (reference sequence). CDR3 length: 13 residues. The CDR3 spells CASMDRWEETQYF. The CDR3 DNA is TGTGCCAGTATGGACAGGTGGGAAGAGACCCAGTACTTC.

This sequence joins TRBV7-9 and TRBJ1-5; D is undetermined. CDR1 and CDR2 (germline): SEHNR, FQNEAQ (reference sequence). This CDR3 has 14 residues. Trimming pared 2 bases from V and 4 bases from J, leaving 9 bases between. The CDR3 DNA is TGTGCCAGCAGCTTACCGGGGTGGAATCAGCCCCAGCATTTT. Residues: CASSLPGWNQPQHF.

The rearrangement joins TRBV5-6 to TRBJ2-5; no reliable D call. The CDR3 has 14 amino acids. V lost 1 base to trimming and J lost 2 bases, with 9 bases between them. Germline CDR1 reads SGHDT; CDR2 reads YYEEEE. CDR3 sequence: CASSLRRLQETQYF. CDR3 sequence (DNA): TGTGCCAGCAGCTTGAGGCGGCTGCAAGAGACCCAGTACTTC. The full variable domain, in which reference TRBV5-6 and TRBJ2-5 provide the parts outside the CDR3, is DAGVTQSPTHLIKTRGQQVTLRCSPKSGHDTVSWYQQALGQGPQFIFQYYEEEERQRGNFPDRFSGHQFPNYSSELNVNALLLGDSALYLCASSLRRLQETQYFGPGTRLLVL.

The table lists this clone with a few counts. The CDR3, as DNA: TGTGCCAGCAGCGACGGGTCCACAGATACGCAGTATTTT. Translation: CASSDGSTDTQYF. The chain carries TRBV7-2 and TRBJ2-3, with unresolved D. Trimming shortened V by 5 bases and J by 2 bases, and 8 bases separated the two germline ends. The germline CDR1 and CDR2 sequences are SGHTA and FQGNSA. The CDR3 sequence is 13 residues long.

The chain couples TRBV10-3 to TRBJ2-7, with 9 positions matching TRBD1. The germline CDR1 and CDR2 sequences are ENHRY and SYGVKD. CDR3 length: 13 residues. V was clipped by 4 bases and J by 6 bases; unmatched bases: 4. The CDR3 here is CAISVNRGLEQYF. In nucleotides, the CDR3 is TGTGCCATCAGTGTTAACAGGGGGCTCGAGCAGTACTTC.

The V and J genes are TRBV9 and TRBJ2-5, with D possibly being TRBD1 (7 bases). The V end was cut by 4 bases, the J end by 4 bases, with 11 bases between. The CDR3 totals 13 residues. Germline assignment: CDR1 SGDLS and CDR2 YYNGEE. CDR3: CASSRQGGETQYF. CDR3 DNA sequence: TGTGCCAGCAGCCGCCAGGGGGGAGAGACCCAGTACTTC.

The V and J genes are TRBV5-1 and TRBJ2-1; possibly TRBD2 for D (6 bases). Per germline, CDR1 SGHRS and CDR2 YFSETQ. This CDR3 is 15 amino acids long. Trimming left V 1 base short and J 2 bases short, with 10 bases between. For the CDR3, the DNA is TGCGCCAGCAGCTTGATGGGACTGGCCTACAATGAGCAGTTCTTC. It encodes CASSLMGLAYNEQFF.